This section outlines one T cell receptor beta chain sequence together with its context. As yet, its antigen is unknown. This sample is drawn from a study of human CD8 memory T cell subsets. The germline V gene encodes CDR1 SGHNT and CDR2 YYREEE (reference sequence). The CDR3 has 14 amino acids. Findings and limits, study-wide: Greater diversity was suggested by Chao1 estimates for stem-like memory T cells than for precursor exhausted T cells.

Libraries of TCR beta chains were produced by 5' RACE (UMI-labeled). After re-calling the 5' RACE reads, TCRdb lists one entry per CDR3 protein, DNA absent. The specimen's table records about 7,000 distinct CDR3 sequences. Sequencing was carried out using CD8+ stem-like memory T cells (TSCM and TCM) sorted from PBMCs. Subset defined: stem-like memory CD8 T cells (TSTEM), CCR7+ PD-1- TIGIT-. The chain links TRBV5-4 to TRBJ2-3. The clonotype originates from a human donor in good health. The CDR3 region is CASSLDLGTDTQYF.